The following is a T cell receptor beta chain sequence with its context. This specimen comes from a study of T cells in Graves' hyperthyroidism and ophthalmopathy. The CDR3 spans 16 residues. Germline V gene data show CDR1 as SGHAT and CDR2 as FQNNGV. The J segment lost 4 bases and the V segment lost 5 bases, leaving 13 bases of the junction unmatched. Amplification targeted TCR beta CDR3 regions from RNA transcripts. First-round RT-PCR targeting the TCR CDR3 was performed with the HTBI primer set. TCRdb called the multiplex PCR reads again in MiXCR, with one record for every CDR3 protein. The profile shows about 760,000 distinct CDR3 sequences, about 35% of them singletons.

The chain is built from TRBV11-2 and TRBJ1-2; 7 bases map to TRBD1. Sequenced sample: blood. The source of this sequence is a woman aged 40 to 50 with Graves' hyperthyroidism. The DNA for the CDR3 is TGTGCCAGCAGCCGGGGGACAGCCAGTTACTCCTATGGCTACACCTTC. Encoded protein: CASSRGTASYSYGYTF.